A single sample is the source of the 11 T cell receptor beta chains below, sequenced in a study of shared clonotypes between healthy human individuals. Repertoires were generated with immunoSEQ multiplex PCR, while TCRdb's copy carries only in-frame clones and drops some. The sample lists over 2 million clones, just under 95% occurring once. Sequenced: naive CD4+ T cells from PBMCs. Subset in this sample: CD45RA+ positively selected. The receptors here all came from a young man in good health. Some clones in this sample may be carry-over from other donors' samples.

This CDR3 is CASSYGTLGTEAFF. The CDR3 DNA reads TGTGCCAGCAGTTACGGGACCCTAGGCACTGAAGCTTTCTTT. The chain couples TRBV6-6 to TRBJ1-1, with D possibly being TRBD1 (5 bases). V lost 2 bases, J lost 4 bases, and 11 bases lay in between. The CDR3 is made up of 14 amino acids. The germline V gene encodes CDR1 MNHNY and CDR2 SVGAGI (reference sequence).

The V call is TRBV27, the J call TRBJ2-7, with D uncertain. The CDR3 is made up of 15 amino acids. CDR1 is MNHEY and CDR2 is SMNVEV in the germline V gene (reference sequence). Deletions cut 3 bases from V and 4 bases from J, with 16 bases between. The CDR3 DNA sequence: TGTGCCAGCAGTTTTAGGCGGCCCATGGGGTACGAGCAGTACTTC. Amino acid sequence: CASSFRRPMGYEQYF.

The count of this clone is one. The V and J genes are TRBV15 and TRBJ1-3, with D unclear. The CDR3 contains 18 residues. Trimming pared 0 bases from V and 0 bases from J, leaving 15 bases between. CDR1 is LNHNV and CDR2 is YYDKDF in the germline V gene (reference sequence). In nucleotides, the CDR3 is TGTGCCACCAGCAGAGATAGATCGGAAGGTAGCTCTGGAAACACCATATATTTT. It translates to CATSRDRSEGSSGNTIYF.

This chain joins TRBV7-6 and TRBJ1-3; D is perhaps TRBD1 (5 bases). The CDR3 length is 15 residues. V was shortened by 1 base and J by 3 bases, with 10 bases between the two germline ends. Germline V gene data show CDR1 as SGHVS and CDR2 as FNYEAQ. CDR3 sequence: CASSLGGTGGNTIYF. The CDR3, as DNA: TGTGCCAGCAGCTTAGGGGGAACAGGTGGAAACACCATATATTTT.

This clone appeared once. The chain couples TRBV6-5 to TRBJ2-3, with 10 positions matching TRBD1. V shed 8 bases, J shed 6 bases, and the junction held 11 bases outside the gene matches. The CDR3 is made up of 15 amino acids. CDR1 and CDR2 (germline): MNHEY, SVGAGI. CDR3 region: CASGDRDRGPDTQYF. CDR3 sequence (DNA): TGTGCCAGCGGCGATAGGGACAGGGGACCGGATACGCAGTATTTT.

The chain combines TRBV5-1 with TRBJ2-3; no clear D. The ends were cut back, 3 bases at V and 3 bases at J, with 11 bases in the middle. Germline CDR1 is SGHRS and CDR2 is YFSETQ. CDR3 length equals 14 residues. The CDR3 DNA follows: TGCGCCAGCAGCTGGGTTGCTGGGACAGATACGCAGTATTTT. It translates to CASSWVAGTDTQYF.

This chain joins TRBV28 and TRBJ1-5, with D possibly being TRBD1 (5 bases). The CDR3 extends over 12 amino acids. The germline V and J ends were trimmed by 3 bases and 6 bases, with 6 bases remaining between them. CDR1 MDHEN and CDR2 SYDVKM come from the germline V gene. Written as DNA, the CDR3 is TGTGCCAGCAGTTTGGGGACTCAGCCCCAGCATTTT. It yields the protein CASSLGTQPQHF.

The chain is built from TRBV5-8 and TRBJ1-3; 7 nucleotides align to TRBD1. This CDR3 is built from 16 residues. Germline CDR1 reads SGHTS; CDR2 reads YDEGEE. The V segment lost 4 bases and the J segment 2 bases; nucleotides outside the gene matches: 9. The CDR3, as DNA: TGTGCCAGCAGCACCTACTCCGGGACAGCTGGAAACACCATATATTTT. Translated: CASSTYSGTAGNTIYF.

The rearrangement uses TRBV13 and TRBJ2-5; D is possibly TRBD2 (6 bases). Germline-derived CDR1 and CDR2 are PRHDT and FYEKMQ (reference sequence). The length of the CDR3 is 15 residues. Trimming took 1 base from V and 5 from J, leaving 14 bases between them. As DNA, the CDR3 is TGTGCCAGCAGCTTAGATGGAGGGGCTCAGGAGACCCAGTACTTC. It specifies CASSLDGGAQETQYF.

The rearrangement joins TRBV9 to TRBJ1-4, with a possible D match to TRBD1 (5 bases). This CDR3 has 16 amino acids. The ends were cut back, 3 bases at V and 7 bases at J, with 19 bases in the middle. The germline CDR1 and CDR2 sequences are SGDLS and YYNGEE. CDR3 sequence: CASSAAPGQGVEKLFF. The CDR3 nucleotides read TGTGCCAGCAGCGCCGCCCCAGGGCAGGGTGTTGAAAAACTGTTTTTT.

The V gene is TRBV6-5, the J gene TRBJ2-2; weak D call: TRBD1 (6 bases). This CDR3 comprises 15 residues. The germline V and J ends were trimmed by 5 bases and 1 base, with 11 bases remaining between them. The germline V gene has CDR1 MNHEY and CDR2 SVGAGI. Written as DNA, the CDR3 is TGTGCCAGCAGTACCACAGGGAAGAACACCGGGGAGCTGTTTTTT. It specifies CASSTTGKNTGELFF.